This is a list of T cell receptor beta chains from one sample in a study of beta chain features in type 1 diabetes. Generated by immunoSEQ multiplex PCR, the TCRdb table keeps only in-frame clones and is missing some. This sample yields 110,000 to 150,000 clones, of which 6.9% are seen a single time; 1.1% to 1.5% belongs to the top ten. Sequencing input: central memory CD4+ T cells from blood. The origin of the receptors is a woman aged 30 to 39 in good health. The CDR3 runs from the conserved cysteine through the conserved F or W. Only some rows state a clone size, as once, few, many or a class for expanded clones.

v_gene	j_gene	abundance	CDR3aa
TRBV5-1	TRBJ2-1	NA	CASSLTRGQSEDNEQFF
TRBV19	TRBJ2-7	many	CASSGRDYEQYF
TRBV10-3	TRBJ2-1	NA	CAVRGLAGFDEQFF
TRBV2	TRBJ2-1	NA	CASRLAGVGGNEQFF
TRBV11-1	TRBJ2-1	few	CASTTLDSLGYNEQFF
TRBV9	TRBJ2-7	NA	CASSADPSGHYHEQYF
TRBV18	TRBJ1-1	NA	CASSMQGTTEAFF
TRBV19	TRBJ2-5	NA	CASSTGLETQYF
TRBV29-1	TRBJ2-1	many	CSVAAGNRGRNEQFF
TRBV18	TRBJ2-7	NA	CASSPGTGGVSYEQYF
TRBV25-1	TRBJ2-7	NA	CASGGGRESAYEQYF
TRBV4-2	TRBJ2-6	many	CASSQDGAPGANVLTF
TRBV2	TRBJ1-2	few	CASSVDRGANYGYTF
TRBV2	TRBJ1-1	NA	CASSQSGTGHTEAFF
TRBV7-2	TRBJ2-5	NA	CASSPGLAQETQYF
TRBV16	TRBJ2-2	few	CASSYRTGNTGELFF
TRBV9	TRBJ2-1	few	CASSVAGTSSHEQFF
TRBV27	TRBJ2-1	NA	CASTHGLAGDNEQFF
TRBV7-2	TRBJ1-1	NA	CASSLGLGPGEAFF
TRBV25-1	TRBJ2-1	few	CASRTGGADLIF
TRBV28	TRBJ1-5	NA	CASSLLSRGTNQPQHF
TRBV5-1	TRBJ2-2	few	CASSFSGAGGELFF
TRBV28	TRBJ2-3	NA	CASSLTQADTQYF
TRBV14	TRBJ2-1	NA	CASSPGHLYNEQFF
TRBV11-2	TRBJ1-2	few	CASSLQTGGEGYTF
TRBV7-9	TRBJ2-1	many	CASSLGSLNEQFF
TRBV7-9	TRBJ2-3	many	CASSLAERADTQYF
TRBV27	TRBJ2-7	NA	CASSLRRVSYEQYF
TRBV7-2	TRBJ2-3	many	CASSARTSVNTQYF
TRBV29-1	TRBJ2-1	many	CSVARGQGNEQFF
TRBV5-1	TRBJ1-2	few	CASSLEERHGYTF
TRBV18	TRBJ1-5	few	CASSPLSRGDNQPQHF
TRBV28	TRBJ2-3	many	CASSSQGNPDTQYF
TRBV4-3	TRBJ2-2	NA	CASGFSSDLNTGELFF
TRBV7-2	TRBJ1-4	NA	CASSGWTGGNEKLFF
TRBV4-3	TRBJ2-3	NA	CASSQSGGGWSTDTQYF
TRBV29-1	TRBJ2-1	many	CSVDAGGYNEQFF
TRBV7-2	TRBJ1-1	many	CASSLDSHTEAFF
TRBV4-2	TRBJ2-3	few	CASSQSLGRANTDTQYF
TRBV6-5	TRBJ1-5	NA	CASSWRVDQPQHF
TRBV6-5	TRBJ2-5	NA	CASSAGQGQETQYF
TRBV7-3	TRBJ2-7	few	CASSLQPDRAYEQYF
TRBV29-1	TRBJ2-1	few	CSVDGREGLDEQFF
TRBV28	TRBJ2-2	NA	CASIGGEESNTGELFF
TRBV5-1	TRBJ2-3	few	CASSIAGGASTDTQYF